This entry features one T cell receptor (beta chain) sequence. It has no known antigen specificity. No clone much larger than this one lies a single base away; base qualities are absent. The sample comes from a study of PD-1 blockade in classical Hodgkin lymphoma (dated by TCRdb to 2018 to 2020). About the study as a whole: Nivolumab dosing was 3 mg/kg intravenously every 2 weeks, continuing until either disease progression or unacceptable toxicity. The study used CyTOF and TCR beta sequencing to define a peripheral blood immune signature of response to PD-1 blockade in classical Hodgkin lymphoma.

Broad study findings and their caveats: The study covered only a single clinical trial cohort, and the causes of the repertoire differences, possibly disease activity or prior therapy, were still not defined. Baseline TCR diversity was reported to be lower in newly diagnosed patients than in healthy donors, and even lower in relapsed/refractory patients. Among trial patients, those achieving complete response had baseline diversity similar to that of newly diagnosed patients, while diversity was significantly lower in partial responders and progressors. A significant rise by C4D1 was seen in CD4+ but not CD8+ TCR diversity (p=0.0027 vs p=0.16), with the rise being most apparent in complete responders (p=0.02). Lower diversity was observed in patients in whom nivolumab was started less than 1 year after ASCT, and these patients were excluded from later analyses so that confounding by immune reconstitution would be avoided.

Genomic DNA was isolated using the Qiagen DNeasy kit from unsorted PBMCs as well as from negatively selected CD4+ and CD8+ fractions. Amplification of TCR beta CDR3 regions was done by immunoSEQ multiplex PCR with primers that anneal to V and J segments. A synthetic immune receptor repertoire was used to minimize amplification bias, and any residual bias was removed computationally once sequencing was done. The study's processing was this. Custom Python scripts were used to quantify repertoire diversity as the Shannon entropy index. Unsorted, CD4+ and CD8+ repertoires were examined separately, except in combined analyses, for which CD4+ and CD8+ sequences were merged in silico. A clone counted as expanded when the clone's frequency after treatment rose at least 2-fold relative to C1D1, and clones undetected at baseline were given a pseudocount of 0.5. Singleton clones were defined as clones with 0 or 1 copy at C1D1, and non-singleton clones were defined as clones with 2 or more copies. Clones expanded in unsorted samples were labelled as CD4+, CD8+ or unknown by matching protein sequences in sorted samples from the same patient. Diversity changes from C1D1 to C4D1 were tested in paired samples using Wilcoxon tests. The table was pulled from immuneACCESS by TCRdb, which kept in-frame rearrangements only. Such tables lose some clones; where checked, under half of the loss comes from unresolved V genes, and the rest has no known cause. V, J and clone size reflect that table, while D and trimming were determined from the DNA. The sample contains about 13,000 clones, roughly 78% of them found a single time. Around 25% of the sample rests with the top ten.

From the cysteine through the phenylalanine, the CDR3 covers 15 amino acids. CDR3 DNA only is kept here, 45 bases in frame from base 1. The V end gives up 5 bases and the J end 7 bases, leaving 7 bases in the junction not matched to a gene. The germline V gene gives CDR1 as SGHNT and CDR2 as YENEEA. The time point label of this sample denotes: cycle 1 day 1 (C1D1), immediately before nivolumab initiation. All trial patients had relapsed after autologous stem cell transplantation, with cohorts A, B and C differing in prior brentuximab vedotin exposure. A total of under 70 patients with relapsed/refractory classical Hodgkin lymphoma made up the trial cohort, and each patient's best overall response was complete response, partial response or progressive disease. In the multi-cohort phase II CheckMate 205 trial, trial patients received single-agent nivolumab. An independent review committee assessed best overall response by applying the 2007 International Working Group response criteria. Trial PBMCs were obtained immediately prior to nivolumab initiation (C1D1) and on therapy at cycle 2 day 1 and cycle 4 day 1. After peripheral blood was drawn into 8 mL Vacutainer Cell Preparation Tubes, PBMCs were isolated by centrifugation and then cryopreserved.

The sequencing here drew on peripheral blood mononuclear cells (PBMCs), taken at baseline. The source is a human donor with classical Hodgkin lymphoma. The chain joins TRBV11-3 to TRBJ2-1; the junction holds 11 bases that match TRBD2. The CDR3 reads CASSPRLAGMNEQFF. The nucleotide sequence reads TGTGCCAGCAGCCCAAGACTAGCGGGGATGAATGAGCAGTTCTTC.